This entry concerns a single T cell receptor beta chain. This may stem from a read error, because a much larger clone lies one nucleotide away. This sample is drawn from a study of kidney transplant recipient with SARS-CoV-2 infection. Germline CDR1 is MNHEY and CDR2 is SVGAGI. The CDR3 spans 17 residues. MiXCR, applied by TCRdb to the reads, yields one record per CDR3 protein. The sample lists 200,000 to 300,000 distinct CDR3 sequences; about 30% were seen once. The sample here was a blood sample, taken at baseline and on day 111 from a kidney transplant recipient. V and J are TRBV6-5 and TRBJ1-6; possible D gene TRBD1, 6 bases. The TCR was taken from a male patient younger than 45 who had COVID-19 and was a kidney transplant recipient. Part of the T cell pool may stem from the graft donor. In nucleotides, the CDR3 is TGTGCCGGCAGTTCCCCGGGACAAAGCTCCTATAATTCACCCCTCCACTTT. This gives the protein CAGSSPGQSSYNSPLHF.